This is a list of T cell receptor beta chains from one sample in a study of T cells in Graves' hyperthyroidism and ophthalmopathy. TCRdb called the multiplex PCR reads again in MiXCR, with one record for every CDR3 protein. The repertoire holds around 500,000 distinct CDR3 sequences, with about 15% as singletons. What was sequenced was blood. These receptors originate from a young woman with Graves' ophthalmopathy. The CDR3 runs from the conserved cysteine through the conserved F or W. The D gene is left open where the match is weak. Clone size is stated in some rows and not others, as once, few, many or a class when expanded.

.,TRBV6-1,.,TRBJ1-2,CASSPGTTPNYGYTF,TGTGCCAGCAGTCCCGGGACAACACCTAACTATGGCTACACCTTC
many,TRBV6-1,TRBD2,TRBJ2-7,CASSPSGRGEQYF,TGTGCCAGCAGTCCCAGCGGGAGGGGCGAGCAGTACTTC
few,TRBV27,.,TRBJ2-1,CASSLEAGFNEQFF,TGTGCCAGCAGTTTAGAGGCAGGTTTCAATGAGCAGTTCTTC
many,TRBV6-1,.,TRBJ2-5,CASSESGKETQYF,TGTGCCAGCAGTGAAAGCGGTAAAGAGACCCAGTACTTC
many,TRBV9,.,TRBJ1-2,CASSRREGYTF,TGTGCCAGCAGCCGTCGGGAGGGCTACACCTTC
.,TRBV7-9,TRBD1,TRBJ1-5,CASSPGTGLNQPQHF,TGTGCCAGCAGCCCCGGGACAGGCCTCAATCAGCCCCAGCATTTT
.,TRBV3-1,TRBD1,TRBJ2-7,CASSENRGSSYEQYF,TGTGCCAGCAGCGAGAACAGGGGGAGCTCCTACGAGCAGTACTTC
many,TRBV7-2,TRBD1,TRBJ2-7,CASSTDRGVYEQYF,TGTGCCAGCAGCACTGACAGGGGAGTTTACGAGCAGTACTTC
.,TRBV7-2,.,TRBJ1-2,CASTLTQGNYGYTF,TGTGCCAGCACCTTAACCCAGGGTAACTATGGCTACACCTTC
.,TRBV5-8,.,TRBJ2-7,CASSLVLQGLYEQYF,TGTGCCAGCAGCTTGGTTTTGCAGGGACTCTACGAGCAGTACTTC
.,TRBV9,.,TRBJ1-1,CASSVVPSNTEAFF,TGTGCCAGCAGCGTAGTTCCATCGAACACTGAAGCTTTCTTT
few,TRBV6-1,TRBD1,TRBJ2-5,CASSTGQGETQYF,TGTGCCAGCAGCACGGGACAGGGGGAGACCCAGTACTTC
many,TRBV6-2/TRBV6-3,TRBD2,TRBJ2-7,CASSLADLYEQYF,TGTGCCAGCTCACTAGCGGACTTATACGAGCAGTACTTC
few,TRBV20-1,.,TRBJ2-4,CSARASAKNIQYF,TGCAGTGCGCGGGCCTCTGCCAAAAACATTCAGTACTTC
many,TRBV11-2,.,TRBJ2-7,CASSPYYEQYF,TGTGCCAGCAGCCCTTACTACGAGCAGTACTTC
.,TRBV6-1,.,TRBJ1-2,CASRVDGNYGYTF,TGTGCCAGCAGAGTCGACGGGAACTATGGCTACACCTTC
few,TRBV2,.,TRBJ1-2,CASSEEDGSYGYTF,TGTGCCAGCAGTGAAGAAGACGGATCGTATGGCTACACCTTC
.,TRBV12-3/TRBV12-4,.,TRBJ2-7,CASSSRLEVVNLYEQYF,TGTGCCAGCAGTTCCCGGCTGGAAGTAGTAAATCTTTACGAGCAGTACTTC
.,TRBV5-6,TRBD2,TRBJ2-5,CASSLAMPSGSETQYF,TGTGCCAGCAGCTTGGCTATGCCTAGCGGGAGTGAGACCCAGTACTTC
many,TRBV5-1,.,TRBJ2-5,CASSPNAETQYF,TGCGCCAGCAGCCCTAACGCGGAGACCCAGTACTTC
.,TRBV12-3/TRBV12-4,TRBD2,TRBJ2-3,CAGGQLAGSTDTQYF,TGTGCTGGGGGCCAGCTAGCGGGTAGCACAGATACGCAGTATTTT
.,TRBV7-8,TRBD1,TRBJ2-2,CASSPGTGHTGELFF,TGTGCCAGCAGCCCCGGGACAGGCCACACCGGGGAGCTGTTTTTT
few,TRBV5-4,.,TRBJ1-2,CASSLGGELDGYTF,TGTGCCAGCAGCTTGGGTGGGGAACTTGACGGCTACACCTTC
few,TRBV7-9,.,TRBJ2-2,CASGNSYTGELFF,TGTGCCAGCGGAAACTCTTACACCGGGGAGCTGTTTTTT
many,TRBV11-2,.,TRBJ2-7,CASSLEGGLTAYEQYF,TGTGCCAGCAGCTTAGAGGGGGGGCTGACCGCCTACGAGCAGTACTTC
few,TRBV5-4,.,TRBJ2-2,CASSLTAGTPTGELFF,TGTGCCAGCAGCTTGACAGCCGGGACTCCTACCGGGGAGCTGTTTTTT
few,TRBV7-3,.,TRBJ1-1,CASSLTGRGDTEAFF,TGTGCCAGCAGCTTAACCGGCAGAGGCGACACTGAAGCTTTCTTT
.,TRBV5-6,.,TRBJ1-2,CASSSTAYYGYTF,TGTGCCAGCAGCTCGACAGCCTATTATGGCTACACCTTC
.,TRBV29-1,.,TRBJ1-1,CSVEDPGNTEAFF,TGCAGCGTTGAAGATCCGGGGAACACTGAAGCTTTCTTT
many,TRBV20-1,.,TRBJ2-4,CSARDIGIQYF,TGCAGTGCTAGAGATATCGGCATTCAGTACTTC
few,TRBV28,.,TRBJ1-1,CASSFGTLGTEAFF,TGTGCCAGCAGTTTCGGGACACTGGGAACTGAAGCTTTCTTT
few,TRBV30,TRBD2,TRBJ2-2,CAWKAGGRGELFF,TGTGCCTGGAAGGCGGGAGGCCGGGGGGAGCTGTTTTTT
many,TRBV9,.,TRBJ2-3,CASSVGEDTQYF,TGTGCCAGCAGCGTAGGGGAAGATACGCAGTATTTT
many,TRBV5-1,.,TRBJ1-6,CASRETDNSPLHF,TGCGCCAGCAGGGAGACGGATAATTCACCCCTCCACTTT
.,TRBV18,.,TRBJ1-6,CASSPSEGSNSPLHF,TGTGCCAGCTCACCATCAGAGGGTTCGAATTCACCCCTCCACTTT
many,TRBV18,TRBD1,TRBJ2-1,CASSPQGGQGAWEQFF,TGTGCCAGCTCACCCCAAGGCGGGCAGGGGGCTTGGGAGCAGTTCTTC
few,TRBV25-1,.,TRBJ2-5,CASSGLQGFETQYF,TGTGCCAGCAGTGGACTACAGGGATTTGAGACCCAGTACTTC
.,TRBV9,TRBD2,TRBJ2-7,CASSVGGRETYEQYF,TGTGCCAGCAGCGTAGGAGGGCGGGAGACCTACGAGCAGTACTTC
.,TRBV14,.,TRBJ2-1,CASSQDSVDEQFF,TGTGCCAGCAGCCAAGATTCGGTGGATGAGCAGTTCTTC
many,TRBV10-3,TRBD2,TRBJ2-5,CAAPSGRAEETQYF,TGTGCCGCCCCTAGCGGGAGGGCCGAGGAGACCCAGTACTTC
.,TRBV7-9,.,TRBJ2-1,CASSGTGTLTYNEQFF,TGTGCCAGCAGCGGAACCGGGACTCTAACCTACAATGAGCAGTTCTTC
many,TRBV7-2,.,TRBJ2-5,CASSMGAGRKETQYF,TGTGCCAGCAGCATGGGCGCCGGACGAAAAGAGACCCAGTACTTC